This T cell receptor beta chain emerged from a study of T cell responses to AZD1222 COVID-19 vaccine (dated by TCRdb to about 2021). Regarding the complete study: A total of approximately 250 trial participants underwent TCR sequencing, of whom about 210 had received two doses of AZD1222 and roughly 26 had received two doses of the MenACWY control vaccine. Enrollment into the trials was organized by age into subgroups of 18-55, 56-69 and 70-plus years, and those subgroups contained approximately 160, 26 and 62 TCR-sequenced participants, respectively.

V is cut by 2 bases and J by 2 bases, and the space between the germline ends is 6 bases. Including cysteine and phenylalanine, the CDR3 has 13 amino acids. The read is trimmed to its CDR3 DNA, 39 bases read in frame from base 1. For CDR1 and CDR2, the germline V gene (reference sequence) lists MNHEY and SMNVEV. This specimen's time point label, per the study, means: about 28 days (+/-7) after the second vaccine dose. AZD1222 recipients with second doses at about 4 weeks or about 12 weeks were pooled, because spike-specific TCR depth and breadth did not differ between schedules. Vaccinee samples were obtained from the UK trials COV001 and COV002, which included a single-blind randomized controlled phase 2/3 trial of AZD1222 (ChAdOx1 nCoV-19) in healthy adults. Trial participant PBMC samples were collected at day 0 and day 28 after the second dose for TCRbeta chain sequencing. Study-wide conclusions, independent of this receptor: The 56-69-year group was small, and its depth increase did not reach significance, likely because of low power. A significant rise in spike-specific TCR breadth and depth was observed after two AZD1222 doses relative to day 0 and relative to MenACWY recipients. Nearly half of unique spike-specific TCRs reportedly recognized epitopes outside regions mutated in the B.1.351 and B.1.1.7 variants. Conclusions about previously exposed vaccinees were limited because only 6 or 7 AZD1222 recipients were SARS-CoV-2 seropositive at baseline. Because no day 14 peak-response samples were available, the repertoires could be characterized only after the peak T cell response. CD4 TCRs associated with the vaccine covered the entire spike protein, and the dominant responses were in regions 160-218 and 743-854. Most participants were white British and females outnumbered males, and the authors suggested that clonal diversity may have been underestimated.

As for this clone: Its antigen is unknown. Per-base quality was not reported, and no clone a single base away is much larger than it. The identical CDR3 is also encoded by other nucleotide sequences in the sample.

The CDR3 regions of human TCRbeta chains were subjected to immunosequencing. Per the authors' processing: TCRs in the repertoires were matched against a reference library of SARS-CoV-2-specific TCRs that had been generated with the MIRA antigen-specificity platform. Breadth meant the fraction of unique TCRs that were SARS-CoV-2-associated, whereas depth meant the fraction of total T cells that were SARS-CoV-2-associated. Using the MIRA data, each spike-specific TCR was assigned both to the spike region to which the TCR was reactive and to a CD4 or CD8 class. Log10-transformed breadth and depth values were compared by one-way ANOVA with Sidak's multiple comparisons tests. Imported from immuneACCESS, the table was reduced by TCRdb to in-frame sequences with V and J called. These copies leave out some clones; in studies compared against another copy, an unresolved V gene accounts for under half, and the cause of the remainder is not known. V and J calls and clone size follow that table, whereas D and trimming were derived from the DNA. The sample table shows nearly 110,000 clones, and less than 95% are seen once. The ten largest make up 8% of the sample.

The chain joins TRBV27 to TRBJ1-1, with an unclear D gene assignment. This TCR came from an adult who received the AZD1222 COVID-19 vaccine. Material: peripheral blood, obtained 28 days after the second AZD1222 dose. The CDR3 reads CASSLSRNTEAFF. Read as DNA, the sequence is TGTGCCAGCAGTTTAAGCCGAAACACTGAAGCTTTCTTT.